The rows below give T cell receptor beta chains drawn from one sample of a study of molecular identifiers for immune sequencing clone quantification. MiXCR, applied by TCRdb to the PCR reads, yields one record per CDR3 protein. The sample has a few hundred thousand distinct CDR3 sequences; about a fifth are singletons. Sequenced material: naive CD8+ T cells from blood, with Jurkat cell RNA spiked in. Receptors originate from a human donor in good health. Some libraries in this study had Jurkat cell RNA spiked in. CDR3s include the opening cysteine and the closing phenylalanine or tryptophan. The D gene is left open where the match is weak. Clone size, where shown, is once, few, many, or a class for clones that have expanded.

D gene: TRBD1
V gene: TRBV20-1
J gene: TRBJ1-6
clone size: -
CDR3 DNA: TGCAGTGCTAGAGATCGGGGACAGGGCGGGTCACCCCTCCACTTT
CDR3 protein: CSARDRGQGGSPLHF

D gene: TRBD1
V gene: TRBV12-3/TRBV12-4
J gene: TRBJ2-5
clone size: -
CDR3 DNA: TGTGCCAGCAGTTTAATCAGTACAGGGGAAGAGGCCCAGTACTTC
CDR3 protein: CASSLISTGEEAQYF

D gene: TRBD2
V gene: TRBV30
J gene: TRBJ2-3
clone size: many
CDR3 DNA: TGTGCCTGGAGTCCCCCGGGACTAGCGGCTTCCACAGATACGCAGTATTTT
CDR3 protein: CAWSPPGLAASTDTQYF

D gene: TRBD1
V gene: TRBV9
J gene: TRBJ2-6
clone size: few
CDR3 DNA: TGTGCCAGCAGCATACCGGACAGGGTTTCTGGGGCCAACGTCCTGACTTTC
CDR3 protein: CASSIPDRVSGANVLTF

D gene: TRBD2
V gene: TRBV20-1
J gene: TRBJ2-7
clone size: -
CDR3 DNA: TGCAGTGCGAGACTAGCGGGAGAATACTACGAGCAGTACTTC
CDR3 protein: CSARLAGEYYEQYF

D gene: -
V gene: TRBV7-6
J gene: TRBJ2-7
clone size: many
CDR3 DNA: TGTGCCAGCAGCTTAGCTGGGACGGGGGTGAGGGAGCAGTACTTC
CDR3 protein: CASSLAGTGVREQYF

D gene: -
V gene: TRBV4-1
J gene: TRBJ1-1
clone size: many
CDR3 DNA: TGCGCCAGCAGCCATGTTGGGACTGAAGCTTTCTTT
CDR3 protein: CASSHVGTEAFF

D gene: TRBD1
V gene: TRBV13
J gene: TRBJ1-5
clone size: few
CDR3 DNA: TGTGCCAGCAGCCCAAACAGGGGATTCCCTCAGCCCCAGCATTTT
CDR3 protein: CASSPNRGFPQPQHF

D gene: TRBD2
V gene: TRBV7-8
J gene: TRBJ2-5
clone size: -
CDR3 DNA: TGTGCCAGCAGCTTAGCGCTGGCTAGCGGGGGAATCCAAAAAGAGACCCAGTACTTC
CDR3 protein: CASSLALASGGIQKETQYF

D gene: -
V gene: TRBV3-1
J gene: TRBJ1-2
clone size: many
CDR3 DNA: TGTGCCAGCAGCCAAGTTCCGACACAAGCTAACTATGGCTACACCTTC
CDR3 protein: CASSQVPTQANYGYTF

D gene: TRBD1
V gene: TRBV7-9
J gene: TRBJ1-5
clone size: many
CDR3 DNA: TGTGCCAGCAGCTCAGGACAGGGTTGGCAGCCCCAGCATTTT
CDR3 protein: CASSSGQGWQPQHF

D gene: -
V gene: TRBV9
J gene: TRBJ2-1
clone size: -
CDR3 DNA: TGTGCCAGCAGCCCCCCGTCGGGAAACAATGAGCAGTTCTTC
CDR3 protein: CASSPPSGNNEQFF

D gene: TRBD1
V gene: TRBV7-2
J gene: TRBJ1-1
clone size: -
CDR3 DNA: TGTGCCAGCAGCCGATTGGACAGGCCCACTGAAGCTTTCTTT
CDR3 protein: CASSRLDRPTEAFF

D gene: -
V gene: TRBV7-6
J gene: TRBJ1-1
clone size: few
CDR3 DNA: TGTGCCAGCAGACCAGCTGGGGCAAGCAACACTGAAGCTTTCTTT
CDR3 protein: CASRPAGASNTEAFF

D gene: -
V gene: TRBV27
J gene: TRBJ1-1
clone size: -
CDR3 DNA: TGTGCCAGCAGTTTATTTGCCACTTTGAACACTGAAGCTTTCTTT
CDR3 protein: CASSLFATLNTEAFF

D gene: -
V gene: TRBV5-1
J gene: TRBJ2-3
clone size: -
CDR3 DNA: TGCGCCAGCAGCTTGAACTCGGGGATAAGCACAGATACGCTGTATTTT
CDR3 protein: CASSLNSGISTDTLYF

D gene: TRBD2
V gene: TRBV3-1
J gene: TRBJ2-7
clone size: -
CDR3 DNA: TGTGCCAGCAGCCAAGATTTGAAGAGCGGGAGGGCCGACGAGCAGTACTTC
CDR3 protein: CASSQDLKSGRADEQYF

D gene: TRBD2
V gene: TRBV12-3/TRBV12-4
J gene: TRBJ2-1
clone size: -
CDR3 DNA: TGTGCCAGCAGTTTTAGTCTGGGACTAGCGGGAGTGGGTGCGAATGAGCAGTTCTTC
CDR3 protein: CASSFSLGLAGVGANEQFF

D gene: -
V gene: TRBV9
J gene: TRBJ1-1
clone size: many
CDR3 DNA: TGTGCCAGCAGCCCTAGTAGCTTTGGGGGGACTGAAGCTTTCTTT
CDR3 protein: CASSPSSFGGTEAFF

D gene: -
V gene: TRBV6-1
J gene: TRBJ2-5
clone size: -
CDR3 DNA: TGTGCCAGCAGATATTATTTGAGCCTCCAAGAGACCCAGTACTTC
CDR3 protein: CASRYYLSLQETQYF

D gene: TRBD1
V gene: TRBV7-8
J gene: TRBJ1-1
clone size: many
CDR3 DNA: TGTGCCAGCAGCCCCAGGACAGGACCCCTTAACACTGAAGCTTTCTTT
CDR3 protein: CASSPRTGPLNTEAFF

D gene: TRBD1
V gene: TRBV20-1
J gene: TRBJ2-7
clone size: -
CDR3 DNA: TGCAGTGCTATCCGGGACAGGGGTAAAAGAGTCTCCTACGAGCAGTACTTC
CDR3 protein: CSAIRDRGKRVSYEQYF

D gene: -
V gene: TRBV10-3
J gene: TRBJ1-2
clone size: -
CDR3 DNA: TGTGCCACGGGAAGAATGGACACCCTGAGAGGCTACACCTTC
CDR3 protein: CATGRMDTLRGYTF

D gene: TRBD2
V gene: TRBV28
J gene: TRBJ2-4
clone size: many
CDR3 DNA: TGTGCCAGCAATGAAGGGACTAGCGGAGCTTGGAACATTCAGTACTTC
CDR3 protein: CASNEGTSGAWNIQYF

D gene: -
V gene: TRBV21-1
J gene: TRBJ2-2
clone size: many
CDR3 DNA: TGTGCCAGCAGCAAAGCGCGACGGAGAACTTCGAACACCGGGGAGCTGTTTTTT
CDR3 protein: CASSKARRRTSNTGELFF

D gene: TRBD2
V gene: TRBV20-1
J gene: TRBJ2-7
clone size: few
CDR3 DNA: TGCAGTGCTAGCCCTAGCGGGGGTTGGTTGGGGGACGAGCAGTACTTC
CDR3 protein: CSASPSGGWLGDEQYF

D gene: TRBD1
V gene: TRBV7-9
J gene: TRBJ2-1
clone size: many
CDR3 DNA: TGTGCCAGCAGCTTAGCCCAGGGGGCCGGGAATGAGCAGTTCTTC
CDR3 protein: CASSLAQGAGNEQFF

D gene: -
V gene: TRBV11-2
J gene: TRBJ1-3
clone size: -
CDR3 DNA: TGTGCCAGCAGCTTAGCGGGGCCCGGAAACACCATATATTTT
CDR3 protein: CASSLAGPGNTIYF

D gene: -
V gene: TRBV12-3/TRBV12-4
J gene: TRBJ2-3
clone size: few
CDR3 DNA: TGTGCCAGCAGTAAACTAGGGGCCTTCTCAGATACGCAGTATTTT
CDR3 protein: CASSKLGAFSDTQYF

D gene: -
V gene: TRBV6-5
J gene: TRBJ2-2
clone size: few
CDR3 DNA: TGTGCCAGCAGTTTTAAAACCGGGGAGCTGTTTTTT
CDR3 protein: CASSFKTGELFF

D gene: TRBD2
V gene: TRBV13
J gene: TRBJ2-3
clone size: -
CDR3 DNA: TGTGCCAGCAGCTTCTCGCTAGCGGGGGGGACTAGCACAGATACGCAGTATTTT
CDR3 protein: CASSFSLAGGTSTDTQYF

D gene: -
V gene: TRBV27
J gene: TRBJ2-7
clone size: few
CDR3 DNA: TGTGCCAGCAGTTTTCAGCCCTCCTACGAGCAGTACTTC
CDR3 protein: CASSFQPSYEQYF

D gene: -
V gene: TRBV19
J gene: TRBJ2-5
clone size: few
CDR3 DNA: TGTGCCAGTAGTGGGGGACATTGGGCGGAGACCCAGTACTTC
CDR3 protein: CASSGGHWAETQYF

D gene: -
V gene: TRBV19
J gene: TRBJ1-1
clone size: few
CDR3 DNA: TGTGCCAGTAGTTACGGGGGCTTTAACACTGAAGCTTTCTTT
CDR3 protein: CASSYGGFNTEAFF

D gene: -
V gene: TRBV6-5
J gene: TRBJ2-3
clone size: many
CDR3 DNA: TGTGCCAGCAGTCTAAACGGAGGTGATACGCAGTATTTT
CDR3 protein: CASSLNGGDTQYF

D gene: -
V gene: TRBV20-1
J gene: TRBJ2-5
clone size: few
CDR3 DNA: TGCAGTGCAACGGACGTGGCGGAGACCCAGTACTTC
CDR3 protein: CSATDVAETQYF

D gene: -
V gene: TRBV4-1
J gene: TRBJ2-1
clone size: few
CDR3 DNA: TGCGCCAGCGCTTGGGACCAAACCAAGGCCAATGAGCAGTTCTTC
CDR3 protein: CASAWDQTKANEQFF

D gene: TRBD2
V gene: TRBV28
J gene: TRBJ2-7
clone size: many
CDR3 DNA: TGTGCCAGCAGTCCCTATCCTCGGGGCAGCGGGAGAACCGAGCAGTACTTC
CDR3 protein: CASSPYPRGSGRTEQYF

D gene: -
V gene: TRBV2
J gene: TRBJ2-2
clone size: many
CDR3 DNA: TGTGCCAGCAGTGACGACCGATCCAGACCTGGGGAGCTGTTTTTT
CDR3 protein: CASSDDRSRPGELFF

D gene: -
V gene: TRBV9
J gene: TRBJ2-7
clone size: -
CDR3 DNA: TGTGCCAGCAGCGTAGGCGGGCTAGCGCCCCTGGAGCAGTACTTC
CDR3 protein: CASSVGGLAPLEQYF

D gene: -
V gene: TRBV20-1
J gene: TRBJ2-7
clone size: few
CDR3 DNA: TGCAGTGCTAGAGGAGTCCGGGAGCTCGGGGAGCAGTACTTC
CDR3 protein: CSARGVRELGEQYF

D gene: -
V gene: TRBV28
J gene: TRBJ1-2
clone size: -
CDR3 DNA: TGTGCCAGCAGTCAATATGGCTACACCTTC
CDR3 protein: CASSQYGYTF

D gene: -
V gene: TRBV20-1
J gene: TRBJ2-7
clone size: many
CDR3 DNA: TGCAGTGCTCACGGGACGGGAGCCTACGAGCAGTACTTC
CDR3 protein: CSAHGTGAYEQYF

D gene: -
V gene: TRBV2
J gene: TRBJ2-1
clone size: -
CDR3 DNA: TGTGCCAGCAGTGGTGAGTCTGAGCAGTTCTTC
CDR3 protein: CASSGESEQFF

D gene: -
V gene: TRBV6-5
J gene: TRBJ2-3
clone size: many
CDR3 DNA: TGTGCCAGCAGTTACGAGGGAGGTACGCAGTATTTT
CDR3 protein: CASSYEGGTQYF

D gene: TRBD2
V gene: TRBV7-6
J gene: TRBJ2-5
clone size: -
CDR3 DNA: TGTGCCAGCAGCTTAAAATCGGGGGGGCGTGAGACCCAGTACTTC
CDR3 protein: CASSLKSGGRETQYF

D gene: TRBD1
V gene: TRBV20-1
J gene: TRBJ1-6
clone size: many
CDR3 DNA: TGCAGTGCTAGACCCCGGGACAGCGACTATAATTCACCCCTCCACTTT
CDR3 protein: CSARPRDSDYNSPLHF

D gene: -
V gene: TRBV27
J gene: TRBJ2-4
clone size: -
CDR3 DNA: TGTGCCAGCAGTCTCGCCGGGCCAAACATTCAGTACTTC
CDR3 protein: CASSLAGPNIQYF

D gene: -
V gene: TRBV7-9
J gene: TRBJ1-5
clone size: once
CDR3 DNA: TGTGCCAGCAGCTTGGACGCGGTCCCTTATCAGCCCCAGCATTTT
CDR3 protein: CASSLDAVPYQPQHF

D gene: -
V gene: TRBV5-1
J gene: TRBJ1-1
clone size: -
CDR3 DNA: TGCGCCGGCAGCTTGCAGTCCATGAACACTGAAGCTTTCTTT
CDR3 protein: CAGSLQSMNTEAFF

D gene: TRBD2
V gene: TRBV20-1
J gene: TRBJ2-7
clone size: -
CDR3 DNA: TGCAGTGCTAGAGATACGGGACTAGCGGGACCATACAGGTACGAGCAGTACTTC
CDR3 protein: CSARDTGLAGPYRYEQYF

D gene: -
V gene: TRBV19
J gene: TRBJ2-7
clone size: few
CDR3 DNA: TGTGCCAGTAGTAGTATACAGGGAAACGAGCAGTACTTC
CDR3 protein: CASSSIQGNEQYF

D gene: -
V gene: TRBV6-2/TRBV6-3
J gene: TRBJ2-5
clone size: many
CDR3 DNA: TGTGCCAGCAGTGGAGCGTACCAAGAGACCCAGTACTTC
CDR3 protein: CASSGAYQETQYF

D gene: -
V gene: TRBV12-3/TRBV12-4
J gene: TRBJ1-4
clone size: few
CDR3 DNA: TGTGCCAGCAGTCCCCCGGCCGGGACTAATGAAAAACTGTTTTTT
CDR3 protein: CASSPPAGTNEKLFF

D gene: -
V gene: TRBV7-9
J gene: TRBJ1-5
clone size: many
CDR3 DNA: TGTGCCAGCAGCTTTGCCGGGGTCAATCAGCCCCAGCATTTT
CDR3 protein: CASSFAGVNQPQHF

D gene: TRBD2
V gene: TRBV7-9
J gene: TRBJ2-2
clone size: -
CDR3 DNA: TGTGCCAGCAGCCGACCCGGGGGACTAGCGGGAGAAGGGACCGGGGAGCTGTTTTTT
CDR3 protein: CASSRPGGLAGEGTGELFF